This T cell receptor (beta chain) was identified in a study of blood T cell repertoires in COVID-19. The overall study: T cells, B-cell-depleted T cells, or PBMCs supplied cDNA or gDNA.

In the authors' methods: Reference gene primer amplification gave nucleated cell count estimates. The protocol was immunoSEQ multiplex PCR, while the TCRdb copy is restricted to in-frame clones and leaves out a portion. V and J calls and clone size are as listed in that table; D and trimming were resolved from the DNA. Of approximately 150,000 clones listed, over 65% are singletons. Trimming shortened V by 6 bases and J by 1 base, and 13 bases separated the two germline ends. Germline lookup yields CDR1 MDHEN and CDR2 SYDVKM. The CDR3 totals 15 residues. The chain has TRBV28 and TRBJ1-3; TRBD1 might be the D (5 bases). The sample taken for sequencing was peripheral blood. The sequence was collected from an older man with acute or convalescent COVID-19. Here the CDR3 DNA reads TGTGCCAGCAGGGAACAGGCGGCTTCTGGAAACACCATATATTTT. Translation: CASREQAASGNTIYF.